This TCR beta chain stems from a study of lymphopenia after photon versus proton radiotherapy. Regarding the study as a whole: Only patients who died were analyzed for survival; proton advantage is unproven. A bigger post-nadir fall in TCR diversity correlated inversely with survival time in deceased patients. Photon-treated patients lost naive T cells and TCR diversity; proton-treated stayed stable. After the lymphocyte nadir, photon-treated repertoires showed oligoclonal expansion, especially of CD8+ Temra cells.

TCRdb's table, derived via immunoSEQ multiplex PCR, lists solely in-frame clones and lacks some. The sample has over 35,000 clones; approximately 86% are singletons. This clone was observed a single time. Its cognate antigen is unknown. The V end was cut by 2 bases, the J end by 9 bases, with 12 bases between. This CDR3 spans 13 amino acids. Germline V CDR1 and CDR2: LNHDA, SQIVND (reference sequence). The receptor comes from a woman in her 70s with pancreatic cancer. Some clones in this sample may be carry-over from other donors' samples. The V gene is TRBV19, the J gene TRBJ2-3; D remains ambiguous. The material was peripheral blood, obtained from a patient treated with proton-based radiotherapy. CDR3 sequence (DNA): TGTGCCAGTAGTATAAGGGATAGAAACACGCAGTATTTT. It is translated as CASSIRDRNTQYF.